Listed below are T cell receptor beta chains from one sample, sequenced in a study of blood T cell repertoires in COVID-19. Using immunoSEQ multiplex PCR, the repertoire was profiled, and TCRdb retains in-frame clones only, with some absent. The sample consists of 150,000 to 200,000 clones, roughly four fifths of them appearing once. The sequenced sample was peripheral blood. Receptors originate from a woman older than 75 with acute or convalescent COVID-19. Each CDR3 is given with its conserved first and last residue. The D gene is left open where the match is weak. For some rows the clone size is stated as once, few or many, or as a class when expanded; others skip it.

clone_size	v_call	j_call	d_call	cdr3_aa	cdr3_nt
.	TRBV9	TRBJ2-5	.	CASSVGGLKTQYF	TGTGCCAGCAGCGTAGGAGGCCTAAAGACCCAGTACTTC
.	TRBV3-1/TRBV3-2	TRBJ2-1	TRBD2	CASSQDFQRGLYNEQFF	TGTGCCAGCAGCCAAGATTTCCAGCGGGGCCTCTACAATGAGCAGTTCTTC
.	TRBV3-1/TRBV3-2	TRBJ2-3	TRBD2	CASSAAGGAILTQYF	TGTGCCAGCAGCGCTGCGGGGGGGGCCATATTAACGCAGTATTTT
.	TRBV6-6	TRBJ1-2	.	CASSPRTGDGYTF	TGTGCCAGCAGTCCTAGGACCGGGGATGGCTACACCTTC
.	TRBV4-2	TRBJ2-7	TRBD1	CASSQDEVRGSDEQYF	TGTGCCAGCAGCCAAGATGAAGTCAGGGGGAGCGACGAGCAGTACTTC
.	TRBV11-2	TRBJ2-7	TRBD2	CASSLVGGGAYEQYF	TGTGCCAGCAGCTTAGTCGGCGGGGGGGCCTACGAGCAGTACTTC
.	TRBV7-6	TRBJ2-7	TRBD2	CASSPALAAYEQYF	TGTGCCAGCAGCCCTGCCCTAGCGGCCTACGAGCAGTACTTC
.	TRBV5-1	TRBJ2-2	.	CASSFTGPGGELFF	TGCGCCAGCAGCTTTACAGGGCCCGGCGGGGAGCTGTTTTTT
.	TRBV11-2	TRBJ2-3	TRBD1	CASSHRRVRGSTARDTQYF	TGTGCCAGCAGCCATAGGCGGGTCAGGGGGTCCACAGCTCGTGATACGCAGTATTTT
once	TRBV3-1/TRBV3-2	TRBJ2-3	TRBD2	CASSRGGAAGDTQYF	TGTGCCAGCAGCCGCGGGGGGGCCGCGGGAGATACGCAGTATTTT
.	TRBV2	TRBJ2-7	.	CASTLFYEQYF	TGTGCCAGCACCTTGTTCTACGAGCAGTACTTC
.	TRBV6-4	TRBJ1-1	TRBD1	CASSDSRGRRAFF	TGTGCCAGCAGTGACTCGAGGGGGCGCCGCGCTTTCTTT
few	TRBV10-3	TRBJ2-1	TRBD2	CAIRTGTSGGTYNEQFF	TGTGCCATCAGGACCGGGACTAGCGGGGGGACATACAATGAGCAGTTCTTC
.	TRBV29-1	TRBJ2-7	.	CSVVVSSEQYF	TGCAGCGTTGTTGTGAGTAGTGAGCAGTACTTC
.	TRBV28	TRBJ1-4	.	CASSLRVRGLGTNEKLFF	TGTGCCAGCAGTTTAAGGGTGCGGGGCTTAGGCACTAATGAAAAACTGTTTTTT
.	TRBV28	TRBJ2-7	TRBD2	CASSTIGTRLLEQYF	TGTGCCAGCAGTACCATCGGGACTAGGTTACTCGAGCAGTACTTC
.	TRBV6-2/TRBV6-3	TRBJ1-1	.	CASSHPQANTEAFF	TGTGCCAGCAGTCACCCCCAGGCGAACACTGAAGCTTTCTTT
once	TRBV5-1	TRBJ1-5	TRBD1	CASSLAGGGYQPQHF	TGCGCCAGCAGCTTGGCAGGGGGCGGTTATCAGCCCCAGCATTTT
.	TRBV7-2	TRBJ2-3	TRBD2	CASSFSGRRDTQYF	TGTGCCAGCAGCTTTAGCGGGAGGAGGGATACGCAGTATTTT
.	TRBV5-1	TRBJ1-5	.	CASSPGGRAPNQPQHF	TGCGCCAGCAGCCCGGGGGGGCGAGCGCCCAATCAGCCCCAGCATTTT
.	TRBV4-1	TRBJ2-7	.	CASSPSWRGIYEQYF	TGCGCCAGCAGCCCCTCCTGGAGGGGCATCTACGAGCAGTACTTC
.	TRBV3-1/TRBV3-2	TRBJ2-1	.	CASSQAIASYNEQFF	TGTGCCAGCAGCCAAGCGATAGCGTCCTACAATGAGCAGTTCTTC
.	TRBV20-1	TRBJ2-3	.	CSASRQGRDTQYF	TGCAGTGCTAGTCGGCAGGGGCGGGATACGCAGTATTTT
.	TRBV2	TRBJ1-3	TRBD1	CASSTGVSGNTIYF	TGTGCCAGCAGCACAGGGGTCTCTGGAAACACCATATATTTT
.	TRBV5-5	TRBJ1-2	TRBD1	CASSLAGQGIYGYTF	TGTGCCAGCAGCTTGGCGGGACAGGGCATCTATGGCTACACCTTC
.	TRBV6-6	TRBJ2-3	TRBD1	CASSRRDSGTDTQYF	TGTGCCAGCAGCCGCCGGGACAGTGGTACAGATACGCAGTATTTT
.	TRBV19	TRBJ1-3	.	CASSTALGGSGNTIYF	TGTGCCAGCTCGACAGCGCTAGGGGGATCTGGAAACACCATATATTTT